This TCR beta chain was sequenced during a study of CD8+ T cells in alopecia areata. Findings of the study overall: It was observed that many expanded lesional clones persisted in scalp and blood during tofacitinib.

This clone has more than one count but fewer than ten. Its cognate antigen is unknown. Other DNA sequences in this specimen translate into the identical CDR3. TCR sequencing used cDNA made by reverse transcription of extracted RNA. The protocol was immunoSEQ multiplex PCR, while the TCRdb copy is restricted to in-frame clones and leaves out a portion. The sample records 200,000 to 250,000 clones, about 64% being singletons. V dropped 4 bases and J dropped 6 bases, with 5 bases sitting between them. Germline CDR1 and CDR2: SNHLY and FYNNEI. The CDR3 is 11 residues long. Treatment given: oral pan-JAK inhibitor, 5-10 mg twice daily.

The source is a human donor with alopecia areata. The chain recombines TRBV2 with TRBJ2-3, with D unresolved. The sample was CD4+ T cells sorted from blood, taken at week 4, from a patient treated with tofacitinib. The CDR3 reads CASSVGDTQYF. DNA of the CDR3: TGTGCCAGCAGTGTAGGGGATACGCAGTATTTT.